This T cell receptor beta chain was obtained from a study of blood T cell repertoires in COVID-19. Overall study context: There were acute and convalescent COVID-19 samples, and they came from the United States, Italy and Spain. PBMCs, B-cell-depleted T cells, or T cells provided the cDNA or gDNA that made up the material.

In the original analysis: Amplification of reference gene primers provided the estimated nucleated cell counts. The protocol was immunoSEQ multiplex PCR, while the TCRdb copy is restricted to in-frame clones and leaves out a portion. D and trimming come from the DNA, and the V and J calls and clone size come from that table. The data contain 200,000 or so clones, more than 80% of them seen just once; the ten biggest clones take up around 8.9%. Two negative PCRs, clearance, or symptom resolution characterized the recovered Cohort 3 donors. This receptor was obtained from a woman aged 18-29 years who had recovered from COVID-19. Sequenced sample: PBMCs or T cells enriched from blood (not recorded which).

This CDR3 reads CASSSSGRRTEAFF. The CDR3 nucleotides read TGTGCCAGCAGTTCCAGTGGGCGACGCACTGAAGCTTTCTTT. The chain combines TRBV27 with TRBJ1-1; D unresolved. V lost 4 bases to trimming and J lost 4 bases, with 13 bases between them. The CDR3 runs to 14 residues. Germline V gene lookup returns CDR1 MNHEY and CDR2 SMNVEV (reference sequence).